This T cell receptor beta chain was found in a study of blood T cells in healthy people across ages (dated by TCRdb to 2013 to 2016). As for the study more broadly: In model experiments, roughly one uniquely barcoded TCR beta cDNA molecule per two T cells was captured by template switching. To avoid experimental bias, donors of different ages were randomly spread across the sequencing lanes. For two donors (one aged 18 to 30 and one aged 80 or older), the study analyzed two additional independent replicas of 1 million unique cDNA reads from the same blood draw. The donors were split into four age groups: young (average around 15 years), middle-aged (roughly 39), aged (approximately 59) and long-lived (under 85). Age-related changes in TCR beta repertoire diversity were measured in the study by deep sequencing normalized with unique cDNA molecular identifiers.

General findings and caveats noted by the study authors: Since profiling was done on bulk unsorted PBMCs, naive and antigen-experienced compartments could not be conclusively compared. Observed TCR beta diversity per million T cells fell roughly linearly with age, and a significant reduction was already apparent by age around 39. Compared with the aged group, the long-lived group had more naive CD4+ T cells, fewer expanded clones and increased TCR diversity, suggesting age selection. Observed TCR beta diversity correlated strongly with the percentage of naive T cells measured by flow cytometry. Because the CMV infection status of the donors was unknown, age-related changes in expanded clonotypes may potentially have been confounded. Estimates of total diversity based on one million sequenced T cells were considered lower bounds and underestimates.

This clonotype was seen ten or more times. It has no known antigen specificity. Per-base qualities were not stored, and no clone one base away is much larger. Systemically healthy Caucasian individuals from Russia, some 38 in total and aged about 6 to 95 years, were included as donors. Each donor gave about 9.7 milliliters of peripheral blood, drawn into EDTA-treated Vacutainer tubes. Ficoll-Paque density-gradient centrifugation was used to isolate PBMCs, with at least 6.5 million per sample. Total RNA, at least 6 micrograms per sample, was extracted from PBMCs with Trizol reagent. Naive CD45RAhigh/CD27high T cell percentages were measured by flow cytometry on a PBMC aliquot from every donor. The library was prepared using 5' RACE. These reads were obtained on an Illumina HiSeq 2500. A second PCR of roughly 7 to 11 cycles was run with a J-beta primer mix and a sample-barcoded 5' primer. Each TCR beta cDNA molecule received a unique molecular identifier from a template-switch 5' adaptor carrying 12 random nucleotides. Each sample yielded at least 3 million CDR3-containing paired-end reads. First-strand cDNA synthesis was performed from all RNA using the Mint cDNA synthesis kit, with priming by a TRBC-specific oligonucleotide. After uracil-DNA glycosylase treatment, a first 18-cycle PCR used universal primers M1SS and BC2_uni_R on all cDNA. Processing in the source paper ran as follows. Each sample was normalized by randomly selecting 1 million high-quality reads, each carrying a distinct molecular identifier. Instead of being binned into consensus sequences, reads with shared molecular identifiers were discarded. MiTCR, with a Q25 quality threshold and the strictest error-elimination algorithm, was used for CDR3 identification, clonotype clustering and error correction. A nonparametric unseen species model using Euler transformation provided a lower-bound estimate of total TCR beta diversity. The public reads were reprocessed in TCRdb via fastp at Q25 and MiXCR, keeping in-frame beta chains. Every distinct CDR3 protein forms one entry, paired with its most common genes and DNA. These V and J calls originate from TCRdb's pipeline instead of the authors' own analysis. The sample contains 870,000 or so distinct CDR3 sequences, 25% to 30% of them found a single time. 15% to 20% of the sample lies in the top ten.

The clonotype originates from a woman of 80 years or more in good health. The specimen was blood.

The CDR3 protein: CASSLTGASYNEQFF. The bases read TGTGCCAGCAGCTTGACCGGGGCCTCCTACAATGAGCAGTTCTTC. The chain uses TRBV5-5 and TRBJ2-1, with the D gene possibly TRBD1 or TRBD2, each one fitting 5 bases. V sheds 1 base and J sheds 0 bases, leaving 8 bases between their ends. CDR1 SGHKS and CDR2 YYEKEE are derived from the germline V gene (reference sequence). Including cysteine and phenylalanine, the CDR3 has 15 amino acids. The kept DNA is CDR3 alone, 45 bases in frame from the first base.